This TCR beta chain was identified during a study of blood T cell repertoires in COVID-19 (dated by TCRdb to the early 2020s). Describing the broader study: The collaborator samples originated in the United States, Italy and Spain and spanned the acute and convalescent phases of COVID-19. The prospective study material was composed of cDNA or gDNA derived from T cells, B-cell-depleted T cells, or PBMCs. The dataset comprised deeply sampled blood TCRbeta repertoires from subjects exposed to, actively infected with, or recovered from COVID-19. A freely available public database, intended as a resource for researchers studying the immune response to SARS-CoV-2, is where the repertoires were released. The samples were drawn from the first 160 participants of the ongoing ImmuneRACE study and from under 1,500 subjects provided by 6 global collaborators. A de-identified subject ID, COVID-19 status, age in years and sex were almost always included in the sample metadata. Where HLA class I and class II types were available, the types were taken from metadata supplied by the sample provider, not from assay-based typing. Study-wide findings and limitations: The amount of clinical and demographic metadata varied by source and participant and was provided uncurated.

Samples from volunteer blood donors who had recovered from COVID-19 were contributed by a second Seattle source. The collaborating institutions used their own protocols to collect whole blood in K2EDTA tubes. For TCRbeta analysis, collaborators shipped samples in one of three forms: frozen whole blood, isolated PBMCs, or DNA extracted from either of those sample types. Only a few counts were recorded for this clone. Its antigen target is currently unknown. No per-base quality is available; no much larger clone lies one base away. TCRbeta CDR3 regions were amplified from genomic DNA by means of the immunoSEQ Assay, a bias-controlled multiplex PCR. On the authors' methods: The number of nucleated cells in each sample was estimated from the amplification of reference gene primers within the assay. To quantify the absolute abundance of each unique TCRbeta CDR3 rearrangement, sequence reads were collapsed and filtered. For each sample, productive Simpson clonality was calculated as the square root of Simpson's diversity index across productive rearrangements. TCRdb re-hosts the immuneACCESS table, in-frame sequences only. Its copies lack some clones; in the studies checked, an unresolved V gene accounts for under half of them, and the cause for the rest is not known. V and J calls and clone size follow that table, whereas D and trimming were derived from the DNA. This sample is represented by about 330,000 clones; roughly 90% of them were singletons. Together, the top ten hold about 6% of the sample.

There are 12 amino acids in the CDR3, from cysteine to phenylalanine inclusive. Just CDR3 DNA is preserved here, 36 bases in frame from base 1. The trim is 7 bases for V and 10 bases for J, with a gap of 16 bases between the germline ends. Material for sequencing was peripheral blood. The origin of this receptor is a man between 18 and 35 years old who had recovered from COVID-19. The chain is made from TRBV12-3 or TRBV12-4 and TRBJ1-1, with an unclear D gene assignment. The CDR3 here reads CASILMPGRAFF. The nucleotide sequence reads TGTGCCAGCATCCTCATGCCGGGGAGAGCTTTCTTT.